A selection of T cell receptor beta chains follows, all from one sample in a study of blood T cells in healthy people across ages. TCRdb passed the 5' RACE reads through MiXCR, listing each CDR3 protein once. This table has around 900,000 distinct CDR3 sequences, roughly 26% appearing once. Input material: blood. These receptors all stem from a woman older than 75 in good health. Each CDR3 is given with its conserved first and last residue. D genes are given only for firm matches. A row's size may be missing; if present it is once, few, many or a size class.

TRBV7-2	many	TRBD2	12	TRBJ2-1	CASSTGLAIQFF	TGTGCCAGCAGCACGGGACTAGCCATACAGTTCTTC
TRBV6-6	-	-	15	TRBJ1-2	CVSSLIGARSYGYTF	TGTGTCAGCAGTTTGATCGGGGCGAGATCTTATGGCTACACCTTC
TRBV12-3/TRBV12-4	many	-	13	TRBJ1-2	CASRWDGNYGYTF	TGTGCCAGCAGATGGGACGGTAACTATGGCTACACCTTC
TRBV5-1	-	-	16	TRBJ2-4	CASSLSAGLAKNIQYF	TGCGCCAGCAGCTTGTCTGCGGGACTAGCCAAAAACATTCAGTACTTC
TRBV7-2	-	-	16	TRBJ1-1	CASRPHRTRMNTEAFF	TGTGCCAGCAGACCTCACAGGACCCGCATGAACACTGAAGCTTTCTTT
TRBV20-1	-	TRBD1	15	TRBJ2-2	CSARAGTGVSGELFF	TGCAGTGCTAGGGCCGGGACAGGGGTATCCGGGGAGCTGTTTTTT
TRBV7-9	-	TRBD2	18	TRBJ2-3	CASSPNRLAGGEWDTQYF	TGTGCCAGCAGCCCCAACAGACTAGCGGGGGGGGAGTGGGATACGCAGTATTTT
TRBV5-5	-	TRBD1	15	TRBJ2-1	CASSLESGGRNEQFF	TGTGCCAGCAGCTTGGAGTCAGGGGGCCGGAATGAGCAGTTCTTC
TRBV7-2	many	-	14	TRBJ1-2	CASSLPFVGTSYTF	TGTGCCAGCAGCTTACCCTTCGTGGGGACTAGCTACACCTTC
TRBV20-1	many	-	14	TRBJ2-1	CSIRKGGSGSEQFF	TGCAGCATTAGAAAGGGGGGTTCGGGGAGTGAGCAGTTCTTC
TRBV24-1	many	-	15	TRBJ2-6	CATSEQGMGANVLTF	TGTGCCACCAGTGAGCAGGGTATGGGGGCCAACGTCCTGACTTTC
TRBV12-3/TRBV12-4	many	-	15	TRBJ2-6	CASSRGHSGANVLTF	TGTGCCAGCAGCCGCGGACACTCTGGGGCCAACGTCCTGACTTTC
TRBV12-3/TRBV12-4	many	TRBD1	13	TRBJ1-5	CASRGQGDQPQHF	TGTGCCAGCAGGGGACAGGGCGATCAGCCCCAGCATTTT
TRBV5-5	-	TRBD1	15	TRBJ2-1	CASGVRDSSYSERFF	TGTGCCAGCGGGGTCCGGGACAGCTCCTACAGTGAGCGGTTCTTC
TRBV30	many	-	13	TRBJ2-7	CASTGDSSYEQYF	TGTGCCTCCACGGGGGACAGTTCCTACGAGCAGTACTTC
TRBV19	-	-	16	TRBJ1-5	CASSMEGHYSNQPQHF	TGTGCCAGTAGTATGGAGGGGCATTATAGCAATCAGCCCCAGCATTTT
TRBV7-2	many	-	16	TRBJ2-5	CASSPGEARSTETQYF	TGTGCCAGCAGCCCCGGAGAAGCGCGTTCGACGGAGACCCAGTACTTC
TRBV15	many	-	14	TRBJ1-1	CATSNPGLNTEAFF	TGTGCCACCAGCAACCCCGGGCTGAACACTGAAGCTTTCTTT
TRBV2	-	-	16	TRBJ2-5	CASSEALRGRGETQDF	TGTGCCAGCAGTGAAGCGCTGCGGGGGCGAGGAGAGACCCAGGACTTC
TRBV20-1	-	-	14	TRBJ2-1	CSVFPGGIYNEQFF	TGCAGTGTGTTTCCGGGGGGCATCTACAATGAGCAGTTCTTC
TRBV11-3	few	TRBD2	18	TRBJ2-1	CASSKTSGGVGNPNEQFF	TGTGCCAGCAGCAAGACTAGCGGGGGGGTTGGGAACCCCAATGAGCAGTTCTTC
TRBV3-1	-	TRBD1	14	TRBJ2-3	CAGRRTGSTDTQYF	TGTGCCGGCAGACGGACAGGGAGCACAGATACGCAGTATTTT
TRBV20-1	once	-	13	TRBJ2-7	CSASTGNTDEQYF	TGCAGTGCTAGCACAGGGAATACAGACGAGCAGTACTTC
TRBV6-2/TRBV6-3	many	TRBD2	15	TRBJ2-7	CASRSAGGNSYEQYF	TGTGCCAGCAGAAGTGCGGGGGGCAACTCCTACGAGCAGTACTTC
TRBV6-2/TRBV6-3	many	-	19	TRBJ2-4	CASSYNRSAEVWAKNIQYF	TGTGCCAGCAGTTACAACAGGTCGGCAGAAGTTTGGGCCAAAAACATTCAGTACTTC
TRBV21-1	-	-	20	TRBJ1-5	CASSKGPPYRDPGGNQPQHF	TGTGCCAGCAGCAAAGGCCCCCCGTACAGGGACCCGGGCGGCAATCAGCCCCAGCATTTT
TRBV28	few	-	15	TRBJ1-5	CASSFGIISNQPQHF	TGTGCCAGCAGTTTTGGAATTATTAGCAATCAGCCCCAGCATTTT
TRBV6-1	once	-	12	TRBJ1-5	CASSEGSQPQHF	TGTGCCAGCAGTGAAGGTAGTCAGCCCCAGCATTTT
TRBV5-1	many	-	14	TRBJ1-2	CASSLGTSDYGYTF	TGCGCCAGCAGCTTAGGGACAAGCGACTATGGCTACACCTTC
TRBV3-1	many	-	14	TRBJ2-1	CASSQDGVGNEQFF	TGTGCCAGCAGCCAAGATGGAGTGGGAAATGAGCAGTTCTTC
TRBV4-3	many	TRBD1	16	TRBJ1-2	CASSLRPGQGAYGYTF	TGCGCCAGCAGCCTAAGACCGGGACAGGGGGCCTATGGCTACACCTTC
TRBV11-2	many	-	14	TRBJ2-3	CASTQGGGTDTQYF	TGTGCCAGCACCCAGGGGGGGGGCACAGATACGCAGTATTTT
TRBV10-3	many	-	13	TRBJ2-5	CAISETSQETQYF	TGTGCCATCAGTGAGACCAGCCAAGAGACCCAGTACTTC
TRBV6-5	many	-	17	TRBJ1-6	CASSSYPVSSYNSPLHF	TGTGCCAGCAGTTCCTATCCAGTGAGCTCCTATAATTCACCCCTCCACTTT
TRBV5-1	many	-	14	TRBJ1-2	CASSLEPSLHRYTF	TGCGCCAGCAGCTTGGAACCGTCCCTTCATCGATACACCTTC
TRBV20-1	many	-	14	TRBJ2-5	CSARQSGRGETQYF	TGCAGTGCACGACAGTCGGGCCGAGGAGAGACCCAGTACTTC
TRBV7-9	once	-	15	TRBJ1-6	CASSPPGRGGSPLHF	TGTGCCAGCAGCCCGCCGGGGCGGGGCGGCTCACCCCTCCACTTT
TRBV12-3/TRBV12-4	once	-	15	TRBJ2-5	CASSDRYRDKETQYF	TGTGCCAGCAGCGATCGGTACAGGGACAAAGAGACCCAGTACTTC
TRBV2	-	-	13	TRBJ1-3	CASSGVSGNTIYF	TGTGCCAGCAGTGGGGTCAGTGGAAACACCATATATTTT
TRBV6-1	-	-	16	TRBJ2-3	CASMNGEARRDKTQYF	TGTGCCAGCATGAACGGGGAGGCTCGGAGGGACAAGACGCAGTATTTT